The 20 T cell receptor beta chains reported below all come from one sample, sequenced in a study of blood T cells in healthy people across ages. Next came a second PCR, run for about 6 to 12 cycles, which used a sample-barcoded 5' primer along with a J-beta primer mix. TCRdb redid the calling of the 5' RACE reads with MiXCR, one entry per CDR3 protein. The sample holds 650,000 to 700,000 distinct CDR3 sequences, 52% seen once. The sequenced sample was blood. The receptors come from a woman older than 75 in good health.

This clonotype was observed a few times. J is TRBJ2-1 and V is TRBV2; D not certain. CDR1 and CDR2 from the germline V gene are SNHLY and FYNNEI. V lost 6 bases to trimming and J lost 1 base, with 13 bases between them. The CDR3 length is 15 residues. The CDR3 sequence is CASRSQERSYNEQFF. The CDR3 nucleotides are TGTGCCAGCAGGAGTCAAGAGAGGTCCTACAATGAGCAGTTCTTC.

This clonotype was seen ten or more times. The chain joins TRBV5-1 to TRBJ2-1; 7 bases fit TRBD2. This CDR3 region has 17 residues. Germline V gene lookup returns CDR1 SGHRS and CDR2 YFSETQ. The junction had 8 bases not matched to a gene; V was cut back by 2 bases and J by 0 bases. CDR3 sequence reads: CASSFSQRGSSYNEQFF. For the CDR3, the DNA is TGCGCCAGCAGCTTTTCCCAGCGGGGTAGCTCCTACAATGAGCAGTTCTTC.

The V and J genes are TRBV7-9 and TRBJ2-3; D is undetermined. Trimming left V 6 bases short and J 2 bases short, with 15 bases between. Germline V gene sequence: CDR1 SEHNR, CDR2 FQNEAQ (reference sequence). The CDR3 loop spans 15 amino acids. For the CDR3, the DNA is TGTGCCAGCAGTTATCAGAGCGTATCCACAGATACGCAGTATTTT. It translates to CASSYQSVSTDTQYF.

The CDR3 DNA reads TGTGCCAGCAGTTACACCCGGGGGCAGGCCTCCTACAATGAGCAGTTCTTC. Its translation is CASSYTRGQASYNEQFF. J is TRBJ2-1 and V is TRBV6-2 or TRBV6-3, with D perhaps assigned TRBD1 or TRBD2 (6 bases each). The CDR3 is made up of 17 amino acids. In germline, CDR1 is MNHEY, CDR2 SVGEGT. Trimming cost V 2 bases and J 0 bases, with 14 bases left between them.

The chain combines TRBV7-2 with TRBJ1-5; no reliable D call. Germline V gene lookup returns CDR1 SGHTA and CDR2 FQGNSA. The CDR3 is 13 residues long. V lost 2 bases to trimming and J lost 10 bases, with 12 bases between them. CDR3 nucleotide sequence: TGTGCCAGCAGCTTAACGTCGAGGGCACCCCAGCATTTT. This codes for CASSLTSRAPQHF.

This clonotype turned up a few times. The CDR3 is CASSGNLGANTGELFF. The CDR3 bases are TGTGCCAGCAGTGGGAATTTGGGGGCTAACACCGGGGAGCTGTTTTTT. The rearrangement links TRBV12-3 or TRBV12-4 to TRBJ2-2; D may be TRBD1 (6 bases). The CDR3 totals 16 residues. V lost 5 bases to trimming and J lost 2 bases, with 15 bases between them.

With respect to this clonotype: A much larger clonotype is one base distant, so this may be a read error. The rearrangement links TRBV29-1 to TRBJ2-2, with a possible D match to TRBD2 (6 bases). This CDR3 spans 15 amino acids. CDR1 SQVTM and CDR2 ANQGSEA come from the germline V gene. This CDR3 is CSVRVGGVDTGEPFF. Here the CDR3 DNA reads TGCAGCGTTAGGGTTGGAGGGGTCGACACCGGGGAGCCGTTTTTT.

This chain connects TRBV5-6 to TRBJ2-5; 11 bases fit TRBD2. Germline V gene data show CDR1 as SGHDT and CDR2 as YYEEEE. V gave up 3 bases and J gave up 13 bases; unmatched junction bases: 8. The CDR3 covers 13 residues. In DNA, the CDR3 is TGTGCCAGCAGCTCGGGACTAGCGGTTACTGGGTACTTC. This sequence encodes CASSSGLAVTGYF.

V usage is TRBV3-1 and J usage is TRBJ1-4; perhaps TRBD1 as D (6 bases). The CDR3 contains 14 residues. Germline CDR1 and CDR2: LGHDT and YNNKEL (reference sequence). Deletions cut 8 bases from V and 11 bases from J, with 21 bases between. CDR3: CASGPRQAYGKLFF. The DNA for the CDR3 is TGTGCCAGCGGTCCGAGACAGGCGTATGGGAAACTGTTTTTT.

The chain joins TRBV6-6 to TRBJ2-7; perhaps TRBD2 as D (6 bases). The germline CDR1 and CDR2 sequences are MNHNY and SVGAGI (reference sequence). The CDR3 runs 12 residues. V was shortened by 7 bases and J by 7 bases, with 14 bases between the two germline ends. The CDR3 DNA reads as TGTGCCAGCACCGGTGGGGGGAATGAGCAGTACTTC. It codes for CASTGGGNEQYF.

This clonotype was counted once. One base away lies a much larger clone, so this may be a sequencing read error. The rearrangement links TRBV14 to TRBJ2-1; tentative D call: TRBD2 (5 bases). This CDR3 is built from 14 residues. Trimming took off 1 base at V and 8 bases at J, with 12 bases between the two ends. CDR1 and CDR2 from the germline V gene are SGHDN and FVKESK. CDR3 loop: CASSQGTLRDEQFF. Written as DNA, the CDR3 is TGTGCCAGCAGCCAAGGGACCTTGAGGGATGAGCAGTTCTTC.

There are many counts of this clonotype. The chain combines TRBV12-5 with TRBJ2-1, with TRBD1 identical over 10 bases. Unmatched junction bases numbered 4, after V lost 4 bases and J lost 4 bases. There are 15 residues in the CDR3. The germline V gene encodes CDR1 LGHNT and CDR2 FRNRAP. This chain's CDR3 is CASGSGQGSYNEQFF. The CDR3 DNA reads TGTGCTAGTGGTTCGGGACAGGGGAGTTACAATGAGCAGTTCTTC. The entire variable domain, with the rest obtained from reference TRBV12-5 and TRBJ2-1, is as follows: DARVTQTPRHKVTEMGQEVTMRCQPILGHNTVFWYRQTMMQGLELLAYFRNRAPLDDSGMPKDRFSAEMPDATLATLKIQPSEPRDSAVYFCASGSGQGSYNEQFFGPGTRLTVL.

This chain uses TRBV20-1 with TRBJ1-4; 9 nucleotides match TRBD1. V was clipped by 5 bases and J by 7 bases; unmatched bases: 8. The CDR3 contains 14 residues. The germline V gene has CDR1 DFQATT and CDR2 SNEGSKA (reference sequence). The CDR3 bases are TGCAGTGCTCTCCCGGGACAGGGCGGTGAAAAACTGTTTTTT. Its protein product is CSALPGQGGEKLFF.

This clonotype was seen many times. This chain connects TRBV20-1 to TRBJ2-1; D may correspond to TRBD1 or TRBD2 (5 bases each). The germline V gene has CDR1 DFQATT and CDR2 SNEGSKA (reference sequence). Trimming removed 5 bases at V and 1 base at J, with 24 bases between. The CDR3 spans 18 residues. CDR3 nucleotide sequence: TGCAGTGCTTATAAAGCCGGGACGACCGAGGGTTCCTACAATGAGCAGTTCTTC. Residues: CSAYKAGTTEGSYNEQFF.

The rearrangement joins TRBV10-3 to TRBJ2-2; D gene ambiguous. Per germline, CDR1 ENHRY and CDR2 SYGVKD. CDR3 length: 14 amino acids. V was trimmed by 3 bases and J by 10 bases, leaving 15 bases between them. CDR3 region: CAISENGGVTELFF. The CDR3, as DNA: TGTGCCATCAGTGAAAATGGTGGTGTTACGGAGCTGTTTTTT.

The genes are TRBV7-2 and TRBJ2-4; D call uncertain. With the DNA end fitting TRBJ2-7 better, the J assignment may be wrong. This CDR3 spans 13 amino acids. The germline CDR1 and CDR2 sequences are SGHTA and FQGNSA. DNA for the CDR3: TGTGCCAGCAGCTTAACAGAGATCTACGAGCAGTACTTC. It yields the protein CASSLTEIYEQYF.

The chain recombines TRBV20-1 with TRBJ2-3; D call uncertain. Deletions cut 0 bases from V and 14 bases from J, with 21 bases between. Germline CDR1 and CDR2: DFQATT and SNEGSKA (reference sequence). This CDR3 has 14 residues. The CDR3 region has the DNA TGCAGTGCTAGAGACGCCGCCGGGTCCAGATACGCGTATTTT. Protein product: CSARDAAGSRYAYF.

This clonotype was counted many times. The rearrangement joins TRBV10-3 to TRBJ2-7; D is unresolved. V was clipped by 0 bases and J by 2 bases, with 5 bases between them. Germline loops: CDR1 ENHRY, CDR2 SYGVKD. The CDR3 has 13 residues. The CDR3: CAISESIAYEQYF. CDR3 in DNA: TGTGCCATCAGTGAGTCCATAGCCTACGAGCAGTACTTC.

This rearrangement joins TRBV7-9 to TRBJ2-7, with D uncertain. The CDR3 loop spans 11 amino acids. Germline lookup yields CDR1 SEHNR and CDR2 FQNEAQ (reference sequence). V dropped 7 bases and J dropped 7 bases, with 11 bases sitting between them. The chain's CDR3 is CASKQFEEQYF. Here the CDR3 DNA reads TGTGCCAGCAAACAGTTTGAAGAGCAGTACTTC.

The CDR3 DNA sequence: TGCAGTGCTAGAAGCGGGAGTAGTTCCTACGAGCAGTACTTC. Its protein product is CSARSGSSSYEQYF. The chain links TRBV20-1 to TRBJ2-7; 8 bases are shared with TRBD2. The CDR3 runs to 14 residues. Germline lookup yields CDR1 DFQATT and CDR2 SNEGSKA (reference sequence). With V trimmed by 2 bases and J by 1 base, 4 bases remained unmatched.